A selection of T cell receptor beta chains follows, all from one sample in a study of blood T cell repertoires in COVID-19. Profiling relied on immunoSEQ multiplex PCR, and the TCRdb table lists in-frame clones only, not all of them. This table holds 200,000 to 250,000 clones, approximately 91% found once. The sample taken for sequencing was peripheral blood. The receptors here all came from a man in his forties or fifties with COVID-19, enrolled during active disease. Both conserved end residues are part of each CDR3. A D gene is named only where the DNA matches it firmly.

D gene	V gene	J gene	CDR3 DNA	CDR3 protein
-	TRBV24-1	TRBJ2-2	TGTGCCACCAGCCGGGAAAAGGGCATCGGGGAGCTGTTTTTT	CATSREKGIGELFF
-	TRBV6-2/TRBV6-3	TRBJ2-6	TGTGCCAGCAGTTACTACAGGGAGCTCTTTGTGGCCAACGTCCTGACTTTC	CASSYYRELFVANVLTF
TRBD1	TRBV24-1	TRBJ1-2	TGTGCCACCAGTGAACAGGGGGCGGACGGCTACACCTTC	CATSEQGADGYTF
-	TRBV28	TRBJ1-5	TGTGCCACTTGTGTGGGACTCCTCAATCAGCCCCAGCATTTT	CATCVGLLNQPQHF
-	TRBV10-3	TRBJ1-2	TGTGCCATCGAGCGCGGCGTCGAGGGCTACACCTTC	CAIERGVEGYTF
TRBD2	TRBV10-3	TRBJ2-3	TGTGCCATCAGTGAGTCGATTATCGCGGGAGGTCGGTCTAGCACAGATACGCAGTATTTT	CAISESIIAGGRSSTDTQYF
-	TRBV19	TRBJ1-5	TGTGCCAGTAATCGGGACACAACCGAACGCTTCAATCAGCCCCAGCATTTT	CASNRDTTERFNQPQHF
-	TRBV2	TRBJ1-2	TGTGCCAGCAGTGAAGCTCTACAGAGGGGGGGCTACACCTTC	CASSEALQRGGYTF
TRBD2	TRBV27	TRBJ2-7	TGTGCCAGCAGCCGGGCGGCGGGAGTGTTCTACGAGCAGTACTTC	CASSRAAGVFYEQYF
TRBD2	TRBV27	TRBJ2-7	TGTGCCAGCAGTTTAAGCGGGACGTCTCGCGAGCAGTACTTC	CASSLSGTSREQYF
-	TRBV9	TRBJ1-6	TGTGCCAGCAGCCTCGTTCCAGATAATTCACCCCTCCACTTT	CASSLVPDNSPLHF
TRBD2	TRBV7-9	TRBJ2-7	TGTGCCAGCAGCTTAGCTAGCGGGGGTGGCTACGAGCAGTACTTC	CASSLASGGGYEQYF
-	TRBV9	TRBJ1-4	TGTGCCAGCAGCGTCGGACGGGGTCCATATGAAAAACTGTTTTTT	CASSVGRGPYEKLFF
TRBD1	TRBV5-1	TRBJ2-4	TGCGCCAGCAGCTTGTTTACAGGGGGAGAAAACATTCAGTACTTC	CASSLFTGGENIQYF
TRBD2	TRBV10-3	TRBJ2-3	TGTGCCATCAGTGATCCGGGACTAGCGGGAGGATTCACAGATACGCAGTATTTT	CAISDPGLAGGFTDTQYF
TRBD1	TRBV20-1	TRBJ1-5	TGCAGTGCTAGTTTCGGGACAGCTAATCAGCCCCAGCATTTT	CSASFGTANQPQHF
TRBD2	TRBV7-9	TRBJ2-1	TGTGCCAGCAGCAAACTAGCGGGGGGGCCTAATGAGCAGTTCTTC	CASSKLAGGPNEQFF
TRBD1	TRBV7-9	TRBJ2-7	TGTGCCAGCAGCTTATTCGGGACAGGGGAATACGAGCAGTACTTC	CASSLFGTGEYEQYF
-	TRBV6-6	TRBJ2-4	TGTGCCAGCAGTCCACCGGCGGGGAGGTTAGCCAAAAACATTCAGTACTTC	CASSPPAGRLAKNIQYF